The present entry profiles one T cell receptor (beta chain) with its context. The antigen remains unidentified. The data belong to a study of cytomegalovirus exposure and HLA in healthy donors. General study findings and limits: A link between a missense DCLRE1C variant and TCR beta V- and J-gene trimming emerged from a later analysis. A later analysis found most CMV-associated TCR beta chains apparently HLA-restricted. Only CMV serostatus was available as immune exposure information.

The PCR ran on 60 Vbeta and 13 Jbeta primers. The protocol was immunoSEQ multiplex PCR, while the TCRdb copy is restricted to in-frame clones and leaves out a portion. The repertoire includes 150,000 to 200,000 clones, 75% of them detected once, and roughly 7.1% sits in the top ten. CDR3 length: 15 residues. Germline V gene lookup returns CDR1 SNHLY and CDR2 FYNNEI. The J segment lost 5 bases and the V segment lost 4 bases, leaving 3 bases of the junction unmatched. This TCR was recovered from a woman in her thirties or forties in good health and CMV-seropositive. Sample: PBMCs. The chain couples TRBV2 to TRBJ2-1, with 12 bases aligning to TRBD2. DNA of the CDR3: TGTGCCAGCAGTGTTACTAGCGGGAGGAACAATGAGCAGTTCTTC. Amino acids: CASSVTSGRNNEQFF.